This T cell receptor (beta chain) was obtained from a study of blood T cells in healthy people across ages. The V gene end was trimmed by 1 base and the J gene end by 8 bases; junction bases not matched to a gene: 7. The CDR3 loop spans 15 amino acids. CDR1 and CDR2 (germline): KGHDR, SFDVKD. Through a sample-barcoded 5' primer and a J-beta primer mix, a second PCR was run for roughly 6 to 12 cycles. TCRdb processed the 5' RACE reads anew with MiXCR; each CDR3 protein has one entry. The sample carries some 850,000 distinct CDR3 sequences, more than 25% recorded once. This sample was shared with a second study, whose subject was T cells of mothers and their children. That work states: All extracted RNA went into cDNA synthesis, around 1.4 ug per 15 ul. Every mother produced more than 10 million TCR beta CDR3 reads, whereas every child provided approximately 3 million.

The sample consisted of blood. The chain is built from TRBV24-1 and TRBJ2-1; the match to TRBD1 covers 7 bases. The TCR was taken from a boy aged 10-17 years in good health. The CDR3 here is CATSDFLQGDDEQFF. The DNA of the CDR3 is TGTGCCACCAGTGATTTTTTGCAGGGGGACGATGAGCAGTTCTTC.